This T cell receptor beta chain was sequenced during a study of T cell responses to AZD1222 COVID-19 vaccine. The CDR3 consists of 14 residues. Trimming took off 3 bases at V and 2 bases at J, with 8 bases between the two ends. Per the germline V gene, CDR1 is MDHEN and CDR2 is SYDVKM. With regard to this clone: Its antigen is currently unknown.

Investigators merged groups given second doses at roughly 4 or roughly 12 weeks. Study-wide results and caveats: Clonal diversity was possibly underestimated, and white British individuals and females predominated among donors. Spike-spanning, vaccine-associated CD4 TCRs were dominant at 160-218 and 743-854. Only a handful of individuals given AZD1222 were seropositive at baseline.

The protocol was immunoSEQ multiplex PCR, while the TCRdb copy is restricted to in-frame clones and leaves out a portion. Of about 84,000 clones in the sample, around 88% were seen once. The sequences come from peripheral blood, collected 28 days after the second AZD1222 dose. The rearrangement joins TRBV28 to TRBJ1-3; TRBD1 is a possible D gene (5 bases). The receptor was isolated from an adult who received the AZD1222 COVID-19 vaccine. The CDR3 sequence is CASSFTGAGNTIYF. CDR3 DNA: TGTGCCAGCAGTTTTACGGGGGCTGGAAACACCATATATTTT.